The entry below describes one T cell receptor (beta chain). Its antigen remains unknown. This CDR3 has 17 residues. V lost 5 bases and J lost 1, with 19 bases in between. Germline CDR1 and CDR2: KGHSH and LQKENI. Sample treatment: roughly 18 received Ad26.COV2.S at low or high dose, single or two shots; a few received placebo; per-sample allocation not given. Specimen acquisition occurred on day 63 following the initial vaccine or placebo injection. SARS-CoV-2 spike from the Wuhan strain was encoded by the vaccine, an Ad26 vector. The sample is drawn from a study of Ad26.COV2.S vaccination and SARS-CoV-2 variants. Regarding the study as a whole: It was found that vaccine and placebo recipients had similar non-spike TCR breadth. Total T cell responses, in the TCR breadth and depth analyses, may have been underestimated. Spike-specific TCR breadth was greater after Ad26.COV2.S than placebo.

TCRdb's copy holds only in-frame clones and misses some; the assay was immunoSEQ multiplex PCR. The sample contains hundreds of thousands of clones, about 87% of which appear only once. The receptor was isolated from a person between 18 and 59 years old who received the Ad26.COV2.S COVID-19 vaccine or a placebo. The gene calls are TRBV18 and TRBJ2-3; D may correspond to TRBD1 or TRBD2 (5 bases each). The sequencing used peripheral blood, collected in a trial of Ad26.COV2.S vaccine versus placebo. The CDR3 is CASSSRARDRGTDTQYF. CDR3 bases: TGTGCCAGCTCATCAAGAGCCCGGGACCGAGGCACAGATACGCAGTATTTT.